The rows below give T cell receptor beta chains drawn from one sample of a study of shared clonotypes between healthy human individuals. The repertoire was sequenced with immunoSEQ multiplex PCR; TCRdb's copy has only in-frame clones and lacks some. The sample records 950,000 to 1,300,000 clones, about 75% being singletons. The sequencing input was memory CD4+ T cells sorted from blood. The source is a man aged 18-30 years in good health. The CDR3 runs from the conserved cysteine through the conserved F or W. The order of the fields is clone size, J gene, V gene, D gene, CDR3 DNA, CDR3 protein. D genes are given only for firm matches. Where a row states a size, it is once, few, many or the class of an expanded clone; other rows omit it.

abundance: few; j_gene: TRBJ1-2; v_gene: TRBV5-4; d_gene: NA; CDR3nt: TGTGCCAGCAGCCTTGCGGCGGTCGCTGGCTACACCTTC; CDR3aa: CASSLAAVAGYTF
abundance: NA; j_gene: TRBJ1-2; v_gene: TRBV7-9; d_gene: TRBD1; CDR3nt: TGTGCCAGCAGTCAGAGGGACAGGATCTATGGCTACACCTTC; CDR3aa: CASSQRDRIYGYTF
abundance: NA; j_gene: TRBJ2-7; v_gene: TRBV2; d_gene: NA; CDR3nt: TGTGCCAGCACGTGGGGCGTGGACGAGCAGTACTTC; CDR3aa: CASTWGVDEQYF
abundance: NA; j_gene: TRBJ2-7; v_gene: TRBV4-2; d_gene: TRBD1; CDR3nt: TGTGCCAGCAGCCAAGGGGACAGGGACGTCGAGCAGTACTTC; CDR3aa: CASSQGDRDVEQYF
abundance: NA; j_gene: TRBJ1-6; v_gene: TRBV7-3; d_gene: NA; CDR3nt: TGTGCCAGCAGCTTAACCGGGAGCTCCTATAATTCACCCCTCCACTTT; CDR3aa: CASSLTGSSYNSPLHF
abundance: once; j_gene: TRBJ1-4; v_gene: TRBV18; d_gene: NA; CDR3nt: TGTGCCAGCTCACCCCAGGAGGGTCTTGAAAAACTGTTTTTT; CDR3aa: CASSPQEGLEKLFF
abundance: NA; j_gene: TRBJ2-3; v_gene: TRBV6-4; d_gene: NA; CDR3nt: TGTGCCAGCAGTAGCGGTTCTAGCACAGATACGCAGTATTTT; CDR3aa: CASSSGSSTDTQYF
abundance: NA; j_gene: TRBJ2-5; v_gene: TRBV5-1; d_gene: NA; CDR3nt: TGCGCCAGCAGCTTGGGGCTGGGGGTAGAGGAGACCCAGTACTTC; CDR3aa: CASSLGLGVEETQYF
abundance: NA; j_gene: TRBJ1-4; v_gene: TRBV5-4; d_gene: NA; CDR3nt: TGTGCCAGCAGTTCGTCTGGGGCAGCCATAGAACTGTTTTTT; CDR3aa: CASSSSGAAIELFF
abundance: NA; j_gene: TRBJ2-3; v_gene: TRBV9; d_gene: NA; CDR3nt: TGTGCCAGCAGCCTCCGGGGAGGGGGGGGCACCCTCCAAGATACGCAGTATTTT; CDR3aa: CASSLRGGGGTLQDTQYF
abundance: NA; j_gene: TRBJ1-2; v_gene: TRBV7-2; d_gene: NA; CDR3nt: TGTGCCAGTTCCGGTCAGAACTATGGCTACACCTTC; CDR3aa: CASSGQNYGYTF
abundance: NA; j_gene: TRBJ2-3; v_gene: TRBV9; d_gene: NA; CDR3nt: TGTGCCAGCTCACCGCGAGGGGGAGATACGCAGTATTTT; CDR3aa: CASSPRGGDTQYF
abundance: NA; j_gene: TRBJ2-5; v_gene: TRBV4-1; d_gene: NA; CDR3nt: TGCGCCAGCAGCTGGACTCGCCAAGAGACCCAGTACTTC; CDR3aa: CASSWTRQETQYF
abundance: NA; j_gene: TRBJ2-7; v_gene: TRBV5-1; d_gene: NA; CDR3nt: TGCGCCAGCAGCTTGGACCCGGGGTCAAGACTCTACGAGCAGTACTTC; CDR3aa: CASSLDPGSRLYEQYF
abundance: many; j_gene: TRBJ1-2; v_gene: TRBV10-3; d_gene: TRBD1; CDR3nt: TGTGCCATCAGTGAGCGGACAGGGGCCTCCGGCTACACCTTC; CDR3aa: CAISERTGASGYTF
abundance: once; j_gene: TRBJ2-7; v_gene: TRBV7-9; d_gene: TRBD1; CDR3nt: TGTGCCAGCAGCTCGGACAGGGGAGCCTACGAGCAGTACTTC; CDR3aa: CASSSDRGAYEQYF
abundance: NA; j_gene: TRBJ2-7; v_gene: TRBV27; d_gene: TRBD1; CDR3nt: TGTGCCAGCAGTCGGGACAGGGCAGGCGAGCAGTACTTC; CDR3aa: CASSRDRAGEQYF
abundance: NA; j_gene: TRBJ2-3; v_gene: TRBV10-2; d_gene: NA; CDR3nt: TGCGCCAGCCGACTAGGAAGAACAGATACGCAGTATTTT; CDR3aa: CASRLGRTDTQYF
abundance: NA; j_gene: TRBJ2-1; v_gene: TRBV7-3; d_gene: TRBD2; CDR3nt: TGTGCCAGCAGCCCCCAGGTGGGGGAGGGGTCCTACAATGAGCAGTTCTTC; CDR3aa: CASSPQVGEGSYNEQFF
abundance: NA; j_gene: TRBJ2-7; v_gene: TRBV18; d_gene: TRBD2; CDR3nt: TGTGCCAGCTCACCGGGAGCGGGAGAGGGGATATGCTTC; CDR3aa: CASSPGAGEGICF
abundance: NA; j_gene: TRBJ1-1; v_gene: TRBV6-1; d_gene: TRBD1; CDR3nt: TGTGCCAGCAGGTCCACAGGGGACACTGAAGCTTTCTTT; CDR3aa: CASRSTGDTEAFF
abundance: NA; j_gene: TRBJ1-1; v_gene: TRBV7-2; d_gene: NA; CDR3nt: TGTGCCAGCAGCTTAGATAGGGGGGAAGCTTTCTTT; CDR3aa: CASSLDRGEAFF
abundance: NA; j_gene: TRBJ1-1; v_gene: TRBV28; d_gene: NA; CDR3nt: TGTGCCAGCAGTTTGCGGGGTGTTGTTGAAGCTTTCTTT; CDR3aa: CASSLRGVVEAFF
abundance: NA; j_gene: TRBJ2-3; v_gene: TRBV7-2; d_gene: TRBD1; CDR3nt: TGTGCCAGCAGTCTGGACAGGGGGCGATCAGATACGCAGTATTTT; CDR3aa: CASSLDRGRSDTQYF
abundance: NA; j_gene: TRBJ2-2; v_gene: TRBV10-2; d_gene: NA; CDR3nt: TGCGCCAGCACTCGAAACAAACAGGGGAACACCGGGGAGCTGTTTTTT; CDR3aa: CASTRNKQGNTGELFF
abundance: NA; j_gene: TRBJ2-3; v_gene: TRBV11-3; d_gene: NA; CDR3nt: TGTGCCAGCAGCTTAGTGGTGACAGGAACGCAGTATTTT; CDR3aa: CASSLVVTGTQYF
abundance: NA; j_gene: TRBJ1-2; v_gene: TRBV6-5; d_gene: TRBD1; CDR3nt: TGTGCCAGCAGCCGAACGGACAGGGGAGGTGGCTACACCTTC; CDR3aa: CASSRTDRGGGYTF
abundance: many; j_gene: TRBJ1-4; v_gene: TRBV4-3; d_gene: NA; CDR3nt: TGCGCCAGCAGCCAAGATGATGTTATGTGGGGTGAAAAACTGTTTTTT; CDR3aa: CASSQDDVMWGEKLFF
abundance: NA; j_gene: TRBJ2-5; v_gene: TRBV13; d_gene: NA; CDR3nt: TGTGCCAGCAGCTTAGATGGCAGAGAGACCCAGTACTTC; CDR3aa: CASSLDGRETQYF
abundance: NA; j_gene: TRBJ2-3; v_gene: TRBV19; d_gene: NA; CDR3nt: TGTGCCAGTAGGTTATCTAACAGATCCCCAGATACGCAGTATTTT; CDR3aa: CASRLSNRSPDTQYF